The TCR beta chain described here comes from a study of shared clonotypes between healthy human individuals. Study overall: Per-donor plates numbered three CD4 naive, three CD4 memory, two CD8 naive and one CD8 memory.

Splitting of each subset's genomic DNA was done evenly across several immunoSEQ plates. TCRdb's copy holds only in-frame clones and misses some; the assay was immunoSEQ multiplex PCR. The sample records about 2.3 million clones, less than 95% being singletons. Points from the study as a whole: Blood was the only sampled material, and tissue repertoires likely differ.

The CDR3 is made up of 15 amino acids. CDR1 is SGHRS, CDR2 YFSETQ, per germline. The V and J ends lost 3 bases and 6 bases respectively, with 16 bases between them. As concerns this clone: Its antigen is currently unknown.

The chain employs TRBV5-1 and TRBJ2-1, with D possibly being TRBD1 (6 bases). The receptor was derived from a man younger than 35 in good health. Some clones in this sample may be carry-over from other donors' samples. Sequencing input: naive CD4+ T cells from PBMCs. The subset here: CD45RA+ positively selected. CDR3 amino acids: CASSWGPGTVNEQFF. DNA for the CDR3: TGCGCCAGCAGCTGGGGGCCCGGAACCGTCAATGAGCAGTTCTTC.